This T cell receptor (beta chain) is from a study of PD-L1 blockade in urothelial cancer. Regarding the study as a whole: When pretreatment blood TCR clonality was below the median, it predicted better survival.

In the case of this clone: Its antigen remains unknown.

The repertoire was sequenced with immunoSEQ multiplex PCR; TCRdb's copy has only in-frame clones and lacks some. Found here are around 40,000 clones, approximately 90% of them singletons; the top ten hold around 10%. This CDR3 contains 12 residues. The germline gives CDR1 LNHDA, CDR2 SQIVND (reference sequence). The germline V and J ends were trimmed by 7 bases and 2 bases, with 8 bases remaining between them. The time point here: pretreatment peripheral blood. The TCR was taken from a woman aged 60-70 years with urothelial cancer. The chain couples TRBV19 to TRBJ1-2; D ambiguous. Specimen: PBMCs, collected around atezolizumab (anti-PD-L1) treatment. CDR3 nucleotide sequence: TGTGCCAGTACCAGGTTGAACTATGGCTACACCTTC. Its translation: CASTRLNYGYTF.